This record looks at one T cell receptor (beta chain) sequence and its context. Its specificity is unknown. At one end the junction does not follow the germline gene, possibly because of a read error. This entry belongs to a study of blood T cells in healthy people across ages. Study results and caveats: Naive and antigen-experienced cells were not separated, limiting conclusive comparison.

A sample-barcoded 5' primer and a J-beta primer mix were used in a second PCR of roughly 6 to 11 cycles. Via MiXCR, TCRdb re-called the 5' RACE reads, giving one row per CDR3 protein. In the table there are approximately 790,000 distinct CDR3 sequences, around two thirds of which are singletons. This CDR3 has 16 amino acids. The receptor's source is a man aged 25 to 45 in good health. J is TRBJ1-1 and V is TRBV12-3 or TRBV12-4, with D perhaps matching TRBD1 (6 bases). Sequencing was done on a sample of blood. CDR3 region: CASSLARRGWDTEAFF. Here the CDR3 DNA reads TGTGCCAGCAGTTTAGCGCGAAGGGGCTGGGACACAGAAGCTTTCTTT.